Following are 27 T cell receptor beta chains from one sample sequenced in a study of T cells in localized non-small cell lung cancer. The repertoire was sequenced with immunoSEQ multiplex PCR; TCRdb's copy has only in-frame clones and lacks some. Here the sample spans around 92,000 clones, roughly 88% being singletons. The specimen comprised PBMCs, sampled before any cancer treatment. Receptor source: a woman aged 35-75 years with stage II squamous cell lung carcinoma.

This chain connects TRBV29-1 to TRBJ2-7, with D tentatively TRBD1 (5 bases). The CDR3 totals 12 residues. V lost 5 bases to trimming and J lost 5 bases, with 13 bases between them. Germline lookup yields CDR1 SQVTM and CDR2 ANQGSEA. The CDR3 loop reads CSVYTGSHEQYF. DNA of the CDR3: TGCAGCGTTTACACAGGTTCCCACGAGCAGTACTTC.

V usage is TRBV27 and J usage is TRBJ2-7; 10 nucleotides line up with TRBD2. Trimming removed 6 bases from V and 7 bases from J; junction bases left unmatched: 12. The CDR3 covers 15 residues. The germline V gene has CDR1 MNHEY and CDR2 SMNVEV (reference sequence). CDR3: CASSLTSGWAGEQYF. The CDR3, as DNA: TGTGCCAGCAGCTTGACTAGCGGGTGGGCCGGGGAGCAGTACTTC.

The CDR3 coding sequence is TGTGCCAGCAGTCCCGGGACAGTCTCCTACGAGCAGTACTTC. Amino acid sequence: CASSPGTVSYEQYF. The chain uses TRBV27 and TRBJ2-7; 7 nucleotides match TRBD1. This CDR3 contains 14 residues. The germline V gene has CDR1 MNHEY and CDR2 SMNVEV (reference sequence). V lost 5 bases and J lost 0; bases outside the gene matches: 4.

The chain couples TRBV6-1 to TRBJ2-7; 9 nucleotides line up with TRBD1. The CDR3 is 14 residues long. CDR1 and CDR2 (germline): MNHNS, SASEGT. V lost 1 base, J lost 2 bases, and 0 bases stayed unmatched. CDR3 sequence: CASSEGTGAYEQYF. CDR3 coding DNA: TGTGCCAGCAGTGAAGGGACAGGGGCCTACGAGCAGTACTTC.

CDR3 bases: TGTGCCAGCAGCTTATATGGGGCCGGCTACACCTTC. It specifies CASSLYGAGYTF. The V gene is TRBV7-9, the J gene TRBJ1-2; a weak D match, TRBD1 (5 bases). This CDR3 region has 12 residues. V shed 2 bases and J shed 8 bases, with 9 bases lying between them. CDR1 and CDR2 (germline): SEHNR, FQNEAQ (reference sequence).

This clone was counted only a few times. This chain joins TRBV5-4 and TRBJ2-3; D call uncertain. Germline assignment: CDR1 SGHNT and CDR2 YYREEE (reference sequence). The CDR3 length is 16 residues. V gave up 2 bases and J gave up 0 bases, with 13 bases separating them. The DNA of the CDR3 is TGTGCCAGCAGCTTAGGGCCCCCCTCGAGCACAGATACGCAGTATTTT. It encodes CASSLGPPSSTDTQYF.

The chain employs TRBV19 and TRBJ2-2; D not certain. Germline V gene data show CDR1 as LNHDA and CDR2 as SQIVND (reference sequence). Deletions cut 7 bases from V and 3 bases from J, with 12 bases between. The CDR3 length is 14 residues. CDR3 nucleotides: TGTGCCAGTAATTCCGGGTGGGACACCGGGGAGCTGTTTTTT. Encoded protein: CASNSGWDTGELFF.

The V and J genes are TRBV6-1 and TRBJ2-4; D gene unclear. The CDR3 is made up of 13 amino acids. Germline V gives CDR1 MNHNS, CDR2 SASEGT. V was cut by 3 bases and J by 3 bases, with 6 bases left in between. The CDR3 DNA follows: TGTGCCAGCAGTGAGCGAGTCAAAAACATTCAGTACTTC. Protein sequence: CASSERVKNIQYF.

This clone was seen a single time. The chain joins TRBV28 to TRBJ1-3; the match to TRBD1 covers 8 bases. After removal of 6 bases from V and 2 bases from J, the junction contained 9 bases not matched to a gene. Per the germline V gene, CDR1 is MDHEN and CDR2 is SYDVKM. This CDR3 has 16 residues. Written as DNA, the CDR3 is TGTGCCAGCAGGGGCTTCCAGGGGGCCGCTGGAAACACCATATATTTT. Its translation: CASRGFQGAAGNTIYF.

The J gene is TRBJ1-1, the V gene TRBV5-1; unclear D gene. The V and J ends lost 0 bases and 1 base respectively, with 13 bases between them. CDR1 and CDR2 (germline): SGHRS, YFSETQ. The CDR3 runs 16 residues. The CDR3 bases are TGCGCCAGCAGCTTGGAGGCAGCGCCGCCGAACACTGAAGCTTTCTTT. Amino acids: CASSLEAAPPNTEAFF.

CDR3 in amino acids: CASSPNSGLPFQQPQHF. In DNA, the CDR3 is TGTGCCAGCAGTCCTAATTCGGGACTTCCCTTTCAGCAGCCCCAGCATTTT. This chain uses TRBV28 with TRBJ1-5, with D possibly matching TRBD1 (5 bases). Germline CDR1 reads MDHEN; CDR2 reads SYDVKM. The CDR3 is 17 residues long. The V end lost 5 bases, the J end lost 7 bases, and 24 bases lay between the germline ends. Using reference TRBV28 and TRBJ1-5 for the parts outside the CDR3, the full variable domain is DVKVTQSSRYLVKRTGEKVFLECVQDMDHENMFWYRQDPGLGLRLIYFSYDVKMKEKGDIPEGYSVSREKKERFSLILESASTNQTSMYLCASSPNSGLPFQQPQHFGDGTRLSIL.

The chain links TRBV29-1 to TRBJ2-5; D unclear. Germline CDR1 and CDR2: SQVTM and ANQGSEA. The CDR3 length is 12 residues. V lost 4 bases to trimming and J lost 2 bases, with 8 bases between them. CDR3 in DNA: TGCAGCGTTGTTCGGCAGCAAGAGACCCAGTACTTC. It translates to CSVVRQQETQYF.

There are a few counts of this clone. This chain connects TRBV7-9 to TRBJ2-7; 7 bases map to TRBD1. This CDR3 comprises 15 residues. From germline, CDR1 is SEHNR and CDR2 FQNEAQ (reference sequence). V shed 4 bases and J 1 base; nucleotides not matched to a gene: 7. CDR3 in DNA: TGTGCCAGCAGCTCAGTAAGGGACAGATCCTACGAGCAGTACTTC. Protein product: CASSSVRDRSYEQYF.

The table lists this clone with a few counts. The chain is built from TRBV6-6 and TRBJ1-1; weak D call: TRBD1 (5 bases). The CDR3 runs 12 residues. The V and J ends lost 6 bases and 11 bases respectively, with 16 bases between them. Germline V CDR1 and CDR2: MNHNY, SVGAGI (reference sequence). CDR3: CASSRDRAGAFF. For the CDR3, the DNA is TGTGCCAGCAGCCGGGACCGCGCTGGGGCTTTCTTT.

The CDR3 DNA follows: TGTGCCAGCAGTTCGAATCAGGGACAGGGGAACTATGGCTACACCTTC. Encoded protein: CASSSNQGQGNYGYTF. The genes are TRBV28 and TRBJ1-2; 10 bases are shared with TRBD1. V lost 4 bases, J lost 2 bases, and 7 bases stayed unmatched. Germline lookup yields CDR1 MDHEN and CDR2 SYDVKM. The CDR3 runs 16 residues.

The chain combines TRBV30 with TRBJ1-3, with D perhaps matching TRBD1 (6 bases). V lost 8 bases to trimming and J lost 4 bases, with 15 bases between them. The CDR3 totals 13 residues. CDR1 GTSNPN and CDR2 SVGIG come from the germline V gene (reference sequence). As DNA, the CDR3 is TGTGCCGGCGGACAGCAGGGCGGAAACACCATATATTTT. As protein: CAGGQQGGNTIYF. The whole variable domain, filled in from reference TRBV30 and TRBJ1-3, reads SQTIHQWPATLVQPVGSPLSLECTVEGTSNPNLYWYRQAAGRGLQLLFYSVGIGQISSEVPQNLSASRPQDRQFILSSKKLLLSDSGFYLCAGGQQGGNTIYFGEGSWLTVV.

This clone occurred once. The chain links TRBV19 to TRBJ1-1; D is ambiguous. V was pared by 5 bases and J by 5 bases, with 15 bases between. The germline CDR1 and CDR2 sequences are LNHDA and SQIVND (reference sequence). There are 14 residues in the CDR3. For the CDR3, the DNA is TGTGCCAGTAGTGTCTTCGGGGTTGGGACTGAAGCTTTCTTT. Encoded protein: CASSVFGVGTEAFF.

The V gene is TRBV19, the J gene TRBJ1-5; D ambiguous. Trimming shortened V by 0 bases and J by 4 bases, and 16 bases separated the two germline ends. The germline V gene encodes CDR1 LNHDA and CDR2 SQIVND (reference sequence). The CDR3 consists of 17 residues. The DNA for the CDR3 is TGTGCCAGTAGTATAGATCCGAGAGTGACCAGGAATCAGCCCCAGCATTTT. Its translation: CASSIDPRVTRNQPQHF.

This clone turned up a few times. This sequence joins TRBV19 and TRBJ2-3; 8 bases line up with TRBD2. The V and J ends lost 1 base and 2 bases, in that order; junction bases with no gene match: 2. The CDR3 extends over 15 amino acids. The germline CDR1 and CDR2 sequences are LNHDA and SQIVND (reference sequence). In nucleotides, the CDR3 is TGTGCCAGTAGTATAGGAGCGGGAGTCACAGATACGCAGTATTTT. Residues: CASSIGAGVTDTQYF.

The count of this clone is one. V and J are TRBV11-2 and TRBJ1-2, with D perhaps matching TRBD1 (6 bases). Trimming shortened V by 1 base and J by 7 bases, and 13 bases separated the two germline ends. Per germline, CDR1 SGHAT and CDR2 FQNNGV. The CDR3 has 14 amino acids. The CDR3 spells CASSLGSQGFGYTF. In DNA, the CDR3 is TGTGCCAGCAGCTTAGGATCCCAGGGGTTTGGCTACACCTTC. The full variable domain, completed using reference TRBV11-2 and TRBJ1-2, is EAGVAQSPRYKIIEKRQSVAFWCNPISGHATLYWYQQILGQGPKLLIQFQNNGVVDDSQLPKDRFSAERLKGVDSTLKIQPAKLEDSAVYLCASSLGSQGFGYTFGSGTRLTVV.

The chain couples TRBV30 to TRBJ1-1, with TRBD1 identical over 10 bases. V gave up 5 bases and J gave up 10 bases; unmatched junction bases: 4. The germline gives CDR1 GTSNPN, CDR2 SVGIG (reference sequence). The CDR3 is 11 amino acids. The CDR3 sequence: CAWARTGGAFF. The CDR3 DNA follows: TGTGCCTGGGCTCGGACAGGGGGAGCTTTCTTT.

This chain joins TRBV5-4 and TRBJ2-3; D is uncertain. The CDR3 extends over 14 amino acids. Germline loops: CDR1 SGHNT, CDR2 YYREEE (reference sequence). The V and J ends lost 0 bases and 3 bases respectively, with 8 bases between them. The CDR3, as DNA: TGTGCCAGCAGCTTGGAGCAGCCTACAGATACGCAGTATTTT. This sequence encodes CASSLEQPTDTQYF.

This rearrangement joins TRBV7-8 to TRBJ1-2; D remains ambiguous. V gave up 5 bases and J gave up 6 bases, with 13 bases separating them. The CDR3 sequence is 13 residues long. CDR1 and CDR2 from the germline V gene are SGHVS and FQNEAQ. CDR3 sequence reads: CASSEAGLNGYTF. The CDR3 DNA is TGTGCCAGCAGCGAAGCGGGGTTGAATGGCTACACCTTC. Combining the CDR3 with reference TRBV7-8 and TRBJ1-2 gives the whole variable domain GAGVSQSPRYKVAKRGQDVALRCDPISGHVSLFWYQQALGQGPEFLTYFQNEAQLDKSGLPSDRFFAERPEGSVSTLKIQRTQQEDSAVYLCASSEAGLNGYTFGSGTRLTVV.

This clone appeared a single time. The rearrangement uses TRBV11-1 and TRBJ1-5; D is perhaps TRBD1 (6 bases). The CDR3 is 17 amino acids. CDR1 is SGHAT and CDR2 is FQDESV in the germline V gene (reference sequence). Trimming stripped 5 bases from V and 3 bases from J, with 20 bases between. CDR3 bases: TGTGCCAGCAGCGCATCCCTCCGGGACACAGCCAATCAGCCCCAGCATTTT. Encoded protein: CASSASLRDTANQPQHF.

The chain recombines TRBV29-1 with TRBJ1-1; possible D gene TRBD1, 5 bases. In germline, CDR1 is SQVTM, CDR2 ANQGSEA. With 6 bases removed from V and 1 base from J, the gap between germline ends came to 15 bases. The CDR3 length is 14 residues. CDR3 sequence reads: CSVGGDSPNTEAFF. The CDR3 DNA follows: TGCAGCGTCGGCGGCGACAGCCCGAACACTGAAGCTTTCTTT.

This chain uses TRBV10-3 with TRBJ2-7, with D possibly being TRBD2 (5 bases). Between the trimmed V and J ends, which lost 2 bases and 3 bases, there was a span of 11 bases. Germline V gene data show CDR1 as ENHRY and CDR2 as SYGVKD. This CDR3 has 14 amino acids. CDR3 sequence (DNA): TGTGCCATCAGTGAGCCAGCGAGCGGCTACGAGCAGTACTTC. The encoded protein is CAISEPASGYEQYF.

This chain links TRBV6-6 with TRBJ2-1, with D unresolved. The CDR3 spans 15 residues. The V and J ends lost 4 bases and 0 bases respectively, with 10 bases between them. CDR1 and CDR2 from the germline V gene are MNHNY and SVGAGI (reference sequence). CDR3 nucleotide sequence: TGTGCCAGCAGTTCTGGGCCGAACTCCTACAATGAGCAGTTCTTC. As protein: CASSSGPNSYNEQFF.